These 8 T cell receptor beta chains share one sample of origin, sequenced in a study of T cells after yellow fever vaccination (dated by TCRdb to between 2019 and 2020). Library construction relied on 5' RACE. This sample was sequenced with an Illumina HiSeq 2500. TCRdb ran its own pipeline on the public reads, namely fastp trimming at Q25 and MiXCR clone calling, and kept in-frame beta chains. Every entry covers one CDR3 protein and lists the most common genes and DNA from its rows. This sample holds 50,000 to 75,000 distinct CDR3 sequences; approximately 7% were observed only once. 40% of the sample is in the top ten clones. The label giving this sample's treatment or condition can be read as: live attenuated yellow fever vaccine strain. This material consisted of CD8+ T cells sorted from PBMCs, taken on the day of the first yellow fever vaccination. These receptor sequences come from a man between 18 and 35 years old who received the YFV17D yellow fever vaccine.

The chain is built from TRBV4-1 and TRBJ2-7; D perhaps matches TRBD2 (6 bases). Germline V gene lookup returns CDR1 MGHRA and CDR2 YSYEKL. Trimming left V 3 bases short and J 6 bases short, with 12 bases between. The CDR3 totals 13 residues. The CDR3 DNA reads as TGCGCCAGCAGCCAGGGCCAGGAGGGCGAGCAGTACGTC. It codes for CASSQGQEGEQYV.

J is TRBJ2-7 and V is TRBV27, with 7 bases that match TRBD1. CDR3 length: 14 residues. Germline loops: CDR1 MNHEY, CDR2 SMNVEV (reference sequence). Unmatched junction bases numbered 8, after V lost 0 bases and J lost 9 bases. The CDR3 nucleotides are TGTGCCAGCAGTTTATCGTGGGACAGATCAGTGCAGTACTTC. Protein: CASSLSWDRSVQYF.

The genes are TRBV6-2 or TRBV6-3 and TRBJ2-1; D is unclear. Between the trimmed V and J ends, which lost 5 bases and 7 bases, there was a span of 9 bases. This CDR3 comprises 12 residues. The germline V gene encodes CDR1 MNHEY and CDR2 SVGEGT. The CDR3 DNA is TGTGCCAGCAGTCCTATTCCAAATGAGCAGTTCTTC. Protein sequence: CASSPIPNEQFF.

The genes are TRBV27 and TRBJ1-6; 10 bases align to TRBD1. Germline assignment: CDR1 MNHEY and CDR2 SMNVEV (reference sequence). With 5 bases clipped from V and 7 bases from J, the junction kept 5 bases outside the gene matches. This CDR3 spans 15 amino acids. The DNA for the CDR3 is TGTGCCAGCAGTACCCGACAGGGGGCGAATTCACCCCTCCACTTT. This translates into CASSTRQGANSPLHF.

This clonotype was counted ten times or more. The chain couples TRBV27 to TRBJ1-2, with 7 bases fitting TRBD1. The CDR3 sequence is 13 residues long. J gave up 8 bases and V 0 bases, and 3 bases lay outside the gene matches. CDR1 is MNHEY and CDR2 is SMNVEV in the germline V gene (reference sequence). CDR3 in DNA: TGTGCCAGCAGTTTATCGAAAGGGGGCGGCTACACCTTC. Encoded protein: CASSLSKGGGYTF.

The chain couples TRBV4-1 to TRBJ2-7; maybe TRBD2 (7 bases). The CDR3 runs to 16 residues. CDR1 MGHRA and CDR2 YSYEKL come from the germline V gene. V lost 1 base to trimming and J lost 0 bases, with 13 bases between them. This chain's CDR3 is CASSQGAGASSYEQYF. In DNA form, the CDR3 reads TGCGCCAGCAGCCAAGGGGCGGGGGCCAGCTCCTACGAGCAGTACTTC.

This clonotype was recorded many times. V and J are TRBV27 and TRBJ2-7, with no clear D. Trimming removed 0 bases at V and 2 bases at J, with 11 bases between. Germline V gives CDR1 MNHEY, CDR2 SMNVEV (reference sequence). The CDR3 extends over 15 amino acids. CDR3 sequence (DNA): TGTGCCAGCAGTTTATCGGCAGGTGAAACCTACGAGCAGTACTTC. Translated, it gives CASSLSAGETYEQYF.

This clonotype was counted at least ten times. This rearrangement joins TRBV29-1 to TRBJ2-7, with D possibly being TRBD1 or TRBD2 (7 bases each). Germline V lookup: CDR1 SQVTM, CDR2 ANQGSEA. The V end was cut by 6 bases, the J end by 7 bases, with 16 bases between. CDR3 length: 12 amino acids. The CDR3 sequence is CSVGGTAPEQYF. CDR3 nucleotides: TGCAGCGTGGGGGGGACAGCCCCGGAGCAGTACTTC.